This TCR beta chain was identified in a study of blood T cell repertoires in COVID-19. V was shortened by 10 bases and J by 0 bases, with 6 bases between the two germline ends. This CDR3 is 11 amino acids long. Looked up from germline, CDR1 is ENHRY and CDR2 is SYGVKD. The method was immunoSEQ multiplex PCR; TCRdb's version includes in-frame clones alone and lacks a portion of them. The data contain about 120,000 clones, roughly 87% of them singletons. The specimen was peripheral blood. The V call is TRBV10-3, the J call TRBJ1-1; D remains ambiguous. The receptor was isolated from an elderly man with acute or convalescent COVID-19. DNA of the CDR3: TGTGCCACACGGTTGAACACTGAAGCTTTCTTT. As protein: CATRLNTEAFF.